The 20 T cell receptor beta chains given below trace back to one sample, sequenced in a study of shared clonotypes between healthy human individuals. Naive CD8 isolation took CD45RO-negative cells positively selected for CCR7 and excluded terminally differentiated effector memory CD45RA+ cells. The data were produced by immunoSEQ multiplex PCR, yet TCRdb's version contains in-frame clones alone and is incomplete. Of around 2.1 million clones detected, more than 85% appear once; the ten largest clones hold 1.5% to 2%. The sample consisted of naive CD8+ T cells from PBMCs. These receptors were collected from a man aged 18 to 29 in good health. Some clones in this sample may be carry-over from other donors' samples.

The chain uses TRBV29-1 and TRBJ2-7; weak D call: TRBD2 (5 bases). Germline values: CDR1 SQVTM, CDR2 ANQGSEA. Trimming cost V 4 bases and J 0 bases, with 10 bases left between them. CDR3 length: 13 residues. DNA of the CDR3: TGCAGCGTTGCAGGACTGATCTCCTACGAGCAGTACTTC. It codes for CSVAGLISYEQYF.

As for this clone: Other DNA sequences in the same sample also yield this CDR3. The chain combines TRBV27 with TRBJ2-2; no reliable D call. Germline V CDR1 and CDR2: MNHEY, SMNVEV (reference sequence). V was cut by 5 bases and J by 5 bases, with 9 bases left in between. CDR3 length: 13 residues. CDR3 in DNA: TGTGCCAGCAGTGCTAGAAATACCGGGGAGCTGTTTTTT. Residues: CASSARNTGELFF.

The V call is TRBV4-1, the J call TRBJ2-7; tentative D call: TRBD1 (6 bases). The CDR3 is 15 residues long. The V gene lost 3 bases and the J gene lost 0 bases, with 12 bases spanning the gap. Germline V CDR1 and CDR2: MGHRA, YSYEKL. This CDR3 reads CASSHGQHPSYEQYF. CDR3 coding DNA: TGCGCCAGCAGCCACGGACAGCATCCCTCCTACGAGCAGTACTTC.

This chain links TRBV30 with TRBJ2-7, with 9 nucleotides matching TRBD1. The CDR3 has 15 amino acids. Germline loops: CDR1 GTSNPN, CDR2 SVGIG (reference sequence). V shed 0 bases and J 7 bases; nucleotides not matched to a gene: 10. The CDR3 sequence is CAWSVPGQGFREQYF. CDR3 nucleotides: TGTGCCTGGAGTGTCCCGGGACAGGGTTTTAGGGAGCAGTACTTC.

The rearrangement uses TRBV27 and TRBJ2-3, with D possibly matching TRBD1 (6 bases). Germline V gene data show CDR1 as MNHEY and CDR2 as SMNVEV (reference sequence). This CDR3 spans 16 amino acids. Trimming stripped 2 bases from V and 1 base from J, with 13 bases between. The CDR3 coding sequence is TGTGCCAGCAGTTTAACGGTACAGGGAGGCACAGATACGCAGTATTTT. Encoded protein: CASSLTVQGGTDTQYF.

The gene calls are TRBV5-1 and TRBJ2-2, with 8 positions matching TRBD1. The length of the CDR3 is 15 residues. Looked up from germline, CDR1 is SGHRS and CDR2 is YFSETQ. J gave up 7 bases and V 4 bases, and 9 bases lay outside the gene matches. CDR3 amino acids: CASSLTAGGGGELFF. The CDR3 region has the DNA TGCGCCAGCAGCCTGACAGCAGGGGGCGGCGGGGAGCTGTTTTTT.

J is TRBJ1-4 and V is TRBV10-1, with D maybe TRBD1 (6 bases). CDR1 WNHNN and CDR2 SYGVQD come from the germline V gene (reference sequence). V was clipped by 3 bases and J by 8 bases, with 13 bases between them. This CDR3 has 14 residues. The CDR3 nucleotides are TGCGCCAGCAGTGAAGGACAGCGGAAGGAAAAACTGTTTTTT. Its protein is CASSEGQRKEKLFF.

This clone showed up just once. CDR3 protein: CASSDEGGGTDTQYF. The CDR3 DNA sequence: TGTGCCAGCAGTGACGAGGGTGGAGGCACAGATACGCAGTATTTT. The chain joins TRBV2 to TRBJ2-3; D may be TRBD2 (5 bases). Germline CDR1 and CDR2: SNHLY and FYNNEI. CDR3 length: 15 residues. V was cut by 3 bases and J by 1 base, with 11 bases left in between.

The V gene is TRBV6-1, the J gene TRBJ2-1; D is ambiguous. Germline values: CDR1 MNHNS, CDR2 SASEGT. V gave up 6 bases and J gave up 0 bases, with 9 bases separating them. The CDR3 sequence is 14 residues long. As DNA, the CDR3 is TGTGCCAGCAGAGACTTCAGCTCCTACAATGAGCAGTTCTTC. It translates to CASRDFSSYNEQFF.

V is TRBV5-4 and J is TRBJ2-7, with TRBD2 matching 11 bases. This CDR3 has 16 residues. Trimming cost V 3 bases and J 1 base; bases outside gene matches: 6. The germline gives CDR1 SGHNT, CDR2 YYREEE (reference sequence). The CDR3 loop is CASSSEGLAESYEQYF. DNA of the CDR3: TGTGCCAGCAGCTCTGAGGGACTAGCGGAATCCTACGAGCAGTACTTC. Together with reference TRBV5-4 and TRBJ2-7, the CDR3 gives the full variable domain: ETGVTQSPTHLIKTRGQQVTLRCSSQSGHNTVSWYQQALGQGPQFIFQYYREEENGRGNFPPRFSGLQFPNYSSELNVNALELDDSALYLCASSSEGLAESYEQYFGPGTRLTVT.

The genes are TRBV27 and TRBJ1-1, with D tentatively TRBD1 (6 bases). V lost 8 bases and J 14 bases, leaving 27 bases between the germline ends. The CDR3 consists of 14 residues. Germline V gene sequence: CDR1 MNHEY, CDR2 SMNVEV (reference sequence). CDR3 DNA sequence: TGTGCCAGCTCCCACACTGGGGGACAAATGTCAGGATTCTTT. Translated: CASSHTGGQMSGFF.

In the case of this clone: Other DNA sequences in this sample translate to the same CDR3. The rearrangement joins TRBV7-9 to TRBJ2-7; 11 bases map to TRBD2. Germline V gives CDR1 SEHNR, CDR2 FQNEAQ (reference sequence). V gave up 4 bases and J gave up 3 bases; unmatched junction bases: 5. This CDR3 has 15 residues. The CDR3 region has the DNA TGTGCCAGCAGCTCTGGGACTAGCGGAAGCTACGAGCAGTACTTC. As protein: CASSSGTSGSYEQYF. The whole variable domain, remainder taken from reference TRBV7-9 and TRBJ2-7, is DTGVSQNPRHKITKRGQNVTFRCDPISEHNRLYWYRQTLGQGPEFLTYFQNEAQLEKSRLLSDRFSAERPKGSFSTLEIQRTEQGDSAMYLCASSSGTSGSYEQYFGPGTRLTVT.

The chain joins TRBV7-9 to TRBJ2-1; 14 bases line up with TRBD2. CDR3 length equals 15 residues. The germline V gene encodes CDR1 SEHNR and CDR2 FQNEAQ (reference sequence). With 5 bases clipped from V and 5 bases from J, the junction kept 2 bases outside the gene matches. CDR3 nucleotides: TGTGCCAGCAGCCCGGGACTAGCGGGGGACAATGAGCAGTTCTTC. Amino acids: CASSPGLAGDNEQFF.

V usage is TRBV7-9 and J usage is TRBJ2-6; tentatively, D is TRBD1 (5 bases). Germline CDR1 is SEHNR and CDR2 is FQNEAQ (reference sequence). V was cut by 5 bases and J by 0 bases, with 17 bases left in between. The CDR3 length is 18 residues. CDR3 protein: CASSPPSGRHSGANVLTF. In DNA, the CDR3 is TGTGCCAGCAGCCCCCCTTCAGGGCGTCACTCTGGGGCCAACGTCCTGACTTTC.

This chain joins TRBV7-9 and TRBJ2-2, with unresolved D. CDR1 is SEHNR and CDR2 is FQNEAQ in the germline V gene (reference sequence). The CDR3 has 13 amino acids. Trimming cost V 5 bases and J 9 bases, with 13 bases left between them. CDR3 nucleotide sequence: TGTGCCAGCAGCACACTCGGAACCCGGGAGCTGTTTTTT. Its translation is CASSTLGTRELFF.

V usage is TRBV10-3 and J usage is TRBJ2-2; no reliable D call. The CDR3 has 15 residues. Trimming removed 0 bases at V and 5 bases at J, with 10 bases between. Germline V lookup: CDR1 ENHRY, CDR2 SYGVKD. DNA of the CDR3: TGTGCCATCAGTGAGTCTTTAGTCGAGACCGGGGAGCTGTTTTTT. It yields the protein CAISESLVETGELFF.

The chain couples TRBV23-1 to TRBJ2-1, with D hard to call. TRBV23-1 falls under the ORF class, with uncertain function. The CDR3 runs 14 residues. Trimming left V 0 bases short and J 2 bases short, with 5 bases between. As DNA, the CDR3 is TGCGCCAGCAGTCAATCTGGTGCCTACAATGAGCAGTTCTTC. Its translation is CASSQSGAYNEQFF.

The chain couples TRBV7-8 to TRBJ2-1; 7 nucleotides line up with TRBD1. Germline CDR1 SGHVS, CDR2 FQNEAQ. This CDR3 comprises 19 residues. V shed 1 base, J shed 9 bases, and the junction held 21 bases outside the gene matches. Here the CDR3 DNA reads TGTGCCAGCAGCTTAGATATGAGTTATCGGGACAGAGACTCGGGTGAGCAGTTCTTC. Protein product: CASSLDMSYRDRDSGEQFF. The full variable domain, with the rest looked up from reference TRBV7-8 and TRBJ2-1, is GAGVSQSPRYKVAKRGQDVALRCDPISGHVSLFWYQQALGQGPEFLTYFQNEAQLDKSGLPSDRFFAERPEGSVSTLKIQRTQQEDSAVYLCASSLDMSYRDRDSGEQFFGPGTRLTVL.

This clone turned up a few times. The genes are TRBV6-5 and TRBJ1-1; no clear D. The CDR3 sequence is 15 residues long. From germline, CDR1 is MNHEY and CDR2 SVGAGI. Trimming removed 1 base at V and 4 bases at J, with 13 bases between. The CDR3 nucleotides read TGTGCCAGCAGTTACTATCAAGGCCCTCTCACTGAAGCTTTCTTT. Translating gives CASSYYQGPLTEAFF.

The chain couples TRBV2 to TRBJ2-3; 10 nucleotides agree with TRBD2. With 3 bases clipped from V and 3 bases from J, the junction kept 3 bases outside the gene matches. Germline CDR1 is SNHLY and CDR2 is FYNNEI. The CDR3 extends over 15 amino acids. CDR3 nucleotide sequence: TGTGCCAGCAGTGAGGCTAGCGGGAGTACAGATACGCAGTATTTT. Translated, it gives CASSEASGSTDTQYF.